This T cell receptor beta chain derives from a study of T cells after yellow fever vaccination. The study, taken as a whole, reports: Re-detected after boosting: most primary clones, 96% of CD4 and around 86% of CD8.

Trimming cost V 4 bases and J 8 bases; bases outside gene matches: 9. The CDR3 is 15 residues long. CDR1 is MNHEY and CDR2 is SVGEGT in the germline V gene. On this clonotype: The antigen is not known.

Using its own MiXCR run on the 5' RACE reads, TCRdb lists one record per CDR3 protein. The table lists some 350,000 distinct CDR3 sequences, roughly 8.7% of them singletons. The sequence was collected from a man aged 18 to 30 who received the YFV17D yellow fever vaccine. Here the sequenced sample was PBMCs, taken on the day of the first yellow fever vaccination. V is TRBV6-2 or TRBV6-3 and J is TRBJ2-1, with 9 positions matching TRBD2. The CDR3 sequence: CASSSAGTSLHEQFF. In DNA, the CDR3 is TGTGCCAGCAGTTCGGCCGGGACTAGCCTCCATGAGCAGTTCTTC.